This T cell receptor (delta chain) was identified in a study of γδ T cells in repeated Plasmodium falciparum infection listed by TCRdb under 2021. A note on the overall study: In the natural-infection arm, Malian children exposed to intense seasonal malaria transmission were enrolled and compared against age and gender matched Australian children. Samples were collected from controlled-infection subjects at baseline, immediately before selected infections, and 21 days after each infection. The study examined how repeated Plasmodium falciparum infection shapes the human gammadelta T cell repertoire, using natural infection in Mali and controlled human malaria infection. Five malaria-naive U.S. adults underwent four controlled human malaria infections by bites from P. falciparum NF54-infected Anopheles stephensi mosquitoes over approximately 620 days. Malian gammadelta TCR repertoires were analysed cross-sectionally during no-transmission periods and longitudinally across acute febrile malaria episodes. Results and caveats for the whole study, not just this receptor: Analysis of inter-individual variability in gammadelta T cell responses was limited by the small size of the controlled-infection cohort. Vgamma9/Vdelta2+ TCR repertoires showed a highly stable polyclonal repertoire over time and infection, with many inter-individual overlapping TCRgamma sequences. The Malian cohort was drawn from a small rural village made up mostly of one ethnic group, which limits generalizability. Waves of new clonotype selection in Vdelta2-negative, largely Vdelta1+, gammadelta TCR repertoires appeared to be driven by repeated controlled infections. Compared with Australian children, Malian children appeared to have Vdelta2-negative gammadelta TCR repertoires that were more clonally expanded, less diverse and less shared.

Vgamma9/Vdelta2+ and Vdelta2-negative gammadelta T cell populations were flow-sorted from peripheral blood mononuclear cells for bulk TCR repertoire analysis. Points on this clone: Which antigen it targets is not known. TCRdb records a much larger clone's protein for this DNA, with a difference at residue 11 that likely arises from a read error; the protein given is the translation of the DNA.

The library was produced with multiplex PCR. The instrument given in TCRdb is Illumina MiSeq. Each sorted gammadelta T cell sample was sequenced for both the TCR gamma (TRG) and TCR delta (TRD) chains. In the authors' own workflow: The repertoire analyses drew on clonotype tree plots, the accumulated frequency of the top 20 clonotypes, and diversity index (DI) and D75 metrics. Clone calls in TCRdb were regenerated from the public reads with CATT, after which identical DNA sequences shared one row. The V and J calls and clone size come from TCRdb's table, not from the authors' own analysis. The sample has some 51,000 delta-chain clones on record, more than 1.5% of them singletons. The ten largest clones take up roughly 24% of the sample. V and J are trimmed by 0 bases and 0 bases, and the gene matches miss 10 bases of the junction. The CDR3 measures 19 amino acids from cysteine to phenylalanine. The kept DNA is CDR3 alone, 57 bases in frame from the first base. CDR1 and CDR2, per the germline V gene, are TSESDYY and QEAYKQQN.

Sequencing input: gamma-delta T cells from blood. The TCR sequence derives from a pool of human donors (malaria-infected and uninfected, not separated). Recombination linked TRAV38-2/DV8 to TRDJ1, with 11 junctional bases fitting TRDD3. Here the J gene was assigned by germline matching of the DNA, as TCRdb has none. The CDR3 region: CAYRSGLGDTLSYTDKLIF. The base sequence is TGTGCTTATAGGAGCGGGCTGGGGGATACCCTTTCGTACACCGATAAACTCATCTTT.